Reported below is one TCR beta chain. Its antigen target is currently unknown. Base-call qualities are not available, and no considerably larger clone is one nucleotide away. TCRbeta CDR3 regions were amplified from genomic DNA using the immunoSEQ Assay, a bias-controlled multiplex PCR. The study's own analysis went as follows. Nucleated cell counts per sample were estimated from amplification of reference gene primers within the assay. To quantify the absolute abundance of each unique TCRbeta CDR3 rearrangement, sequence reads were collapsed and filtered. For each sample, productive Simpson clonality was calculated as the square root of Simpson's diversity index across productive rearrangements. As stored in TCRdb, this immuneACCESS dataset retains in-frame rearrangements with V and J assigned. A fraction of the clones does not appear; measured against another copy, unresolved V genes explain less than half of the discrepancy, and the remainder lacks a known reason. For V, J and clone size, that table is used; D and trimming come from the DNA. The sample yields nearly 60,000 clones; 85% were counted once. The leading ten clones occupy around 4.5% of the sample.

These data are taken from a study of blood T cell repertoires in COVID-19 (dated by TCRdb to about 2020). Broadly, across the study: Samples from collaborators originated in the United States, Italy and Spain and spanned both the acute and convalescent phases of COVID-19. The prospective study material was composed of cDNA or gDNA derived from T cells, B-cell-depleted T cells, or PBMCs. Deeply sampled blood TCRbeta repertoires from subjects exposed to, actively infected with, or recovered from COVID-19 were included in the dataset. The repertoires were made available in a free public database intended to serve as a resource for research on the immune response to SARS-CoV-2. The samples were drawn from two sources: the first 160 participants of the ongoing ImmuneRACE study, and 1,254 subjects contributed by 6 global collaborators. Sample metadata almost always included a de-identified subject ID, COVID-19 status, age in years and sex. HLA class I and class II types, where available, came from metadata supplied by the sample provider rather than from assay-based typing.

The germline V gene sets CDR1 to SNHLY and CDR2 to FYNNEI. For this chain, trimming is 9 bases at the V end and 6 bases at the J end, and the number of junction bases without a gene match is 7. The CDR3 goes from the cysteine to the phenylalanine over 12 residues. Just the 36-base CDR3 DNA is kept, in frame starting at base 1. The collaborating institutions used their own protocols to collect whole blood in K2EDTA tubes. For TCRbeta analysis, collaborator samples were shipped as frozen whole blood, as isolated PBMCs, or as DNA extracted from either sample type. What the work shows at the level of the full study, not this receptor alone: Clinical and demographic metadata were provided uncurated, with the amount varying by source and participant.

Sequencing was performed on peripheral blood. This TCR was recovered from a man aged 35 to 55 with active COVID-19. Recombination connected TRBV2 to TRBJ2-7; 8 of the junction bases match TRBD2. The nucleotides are TGTGCCAGGGGACTAGGGGGAGGCGAGCAGTACTTC. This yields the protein CARGLGGGEQYF.